This record concerns one TCR beta chain sequence. What it binds is not known. This entry comes from a study of shared clonotypes between healthy human individuals. Background on the study: Donors consisted of two women and three men between 18 and 49.

The authors divided CD4+ cells into CD45RA+ naive and CD45RA-negative memory subsets. CDR3 length equals 12 residues. Trimming left V 5 bases short and J 8 bases short, with 12 bases between. The V gene's germline CDR1 is SGHAT and CDR2 FQDESV (reference sequence). Only in-frame clones appear in the TCRdb table, and some are missing; sequencing was by immunoSEQ multiplex PCR. The repertoire consists of under 2,500,000 clones, with approximately 94% occurring once and the leading ten covering roughly 0.13%. Whole-study results and caveats: Non-shared clonotypes displayed generation probabilities falling below those of clonotypes present in all four donors.

The chain recombines TRBV11-1 with TRBJ1-2, with D possibly being TRBD1 (6 bases). The TCR sequence derives from a man between 18 and 29 years old in good health. The sample comprised naive CD4+ T cells sorted from blood. Specified subset: CD45RA+ positively selected. The DNA for the CDR3 is TGTGCCAGCAGCCCACAGGGCGGCGGCTACACCTTC. Translation gives CASSPQGGGYTF.